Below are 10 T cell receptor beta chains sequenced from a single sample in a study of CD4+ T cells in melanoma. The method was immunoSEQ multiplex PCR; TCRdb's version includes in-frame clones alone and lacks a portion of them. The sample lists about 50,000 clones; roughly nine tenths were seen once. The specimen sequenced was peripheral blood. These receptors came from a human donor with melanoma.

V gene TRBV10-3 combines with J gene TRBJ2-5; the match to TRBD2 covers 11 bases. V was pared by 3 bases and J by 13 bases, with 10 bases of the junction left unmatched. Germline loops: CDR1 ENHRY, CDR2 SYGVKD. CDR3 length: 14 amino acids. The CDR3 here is CAISEDLAGGVWYF. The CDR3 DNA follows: TGTGCCATCAGTGAAGATCTAGCGGGGGGTGTCTGGTACTTC.

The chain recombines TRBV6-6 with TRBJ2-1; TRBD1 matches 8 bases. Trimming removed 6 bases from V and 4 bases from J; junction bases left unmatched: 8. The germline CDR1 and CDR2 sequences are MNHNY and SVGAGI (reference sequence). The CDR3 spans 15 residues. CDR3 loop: CASRVQGDIYNEQFF. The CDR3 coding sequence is TGTGCCAGCAGAGTACAGGGGGATATATACAATGAGCAGTTCTTC.

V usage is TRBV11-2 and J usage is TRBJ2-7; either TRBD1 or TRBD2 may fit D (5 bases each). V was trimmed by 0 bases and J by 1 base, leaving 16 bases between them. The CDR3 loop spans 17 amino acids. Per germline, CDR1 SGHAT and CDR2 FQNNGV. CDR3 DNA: TGTGCCAGCAGCTTAGATCTTAGATCAGGGAGTTCCTACGAGCAGTACTTC. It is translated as CASSLDLRSGSSYEQYF.

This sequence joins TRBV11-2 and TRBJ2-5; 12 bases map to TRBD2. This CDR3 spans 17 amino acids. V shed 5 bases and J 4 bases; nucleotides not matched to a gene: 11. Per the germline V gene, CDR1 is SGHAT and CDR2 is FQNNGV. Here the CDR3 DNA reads TGTGCCAGCAGCCCCGTTGGCCTAGCGGGGGGGCCAGAGACCCAGTACTTC. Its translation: CASSPVGLAGGPETQYF.

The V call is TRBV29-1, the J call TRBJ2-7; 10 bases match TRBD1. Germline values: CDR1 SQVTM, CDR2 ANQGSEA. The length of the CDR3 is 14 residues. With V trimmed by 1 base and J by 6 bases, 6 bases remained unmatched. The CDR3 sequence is CSVEGPGTGVEQYF. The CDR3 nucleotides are TGCAGCGTTGAAGGTCCCGGGACAGGGGTCGAGCAGTACTTC.

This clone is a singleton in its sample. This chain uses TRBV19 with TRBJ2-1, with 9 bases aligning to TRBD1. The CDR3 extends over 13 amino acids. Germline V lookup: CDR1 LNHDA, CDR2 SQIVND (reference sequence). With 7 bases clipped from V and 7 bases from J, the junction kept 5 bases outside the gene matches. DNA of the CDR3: TGTGCCAGTACCAGGACAGGGGAGAATGAGCAGTTCTTC. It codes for CASTRTGENEQFF. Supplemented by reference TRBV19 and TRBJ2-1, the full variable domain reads DGGITQSPKYLFRKEGQNVTLSCEQNLNHDAMYWYRQDPGQGLRLIYYSQIVNDFQKGDIAEGYSVSREKKESFPLTVTSAQKNPTAFYLCASTRTGENEQFFGPGTRLTVL.

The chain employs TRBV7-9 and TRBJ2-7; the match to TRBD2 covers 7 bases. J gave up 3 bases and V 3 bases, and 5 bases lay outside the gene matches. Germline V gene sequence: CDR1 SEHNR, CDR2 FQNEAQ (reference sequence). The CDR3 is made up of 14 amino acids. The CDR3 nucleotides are TGTGCCAGCAGCTTGGGAGGGATAGACTACGAGCAGTACTTC. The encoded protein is CASSLGGIDYEQYF.

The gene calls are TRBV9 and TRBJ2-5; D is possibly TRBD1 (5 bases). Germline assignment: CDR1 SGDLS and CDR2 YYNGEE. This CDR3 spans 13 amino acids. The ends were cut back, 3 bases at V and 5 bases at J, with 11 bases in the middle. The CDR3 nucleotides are TGTGCCAGCAGCGGAAGGACATCTGAGACCCAGTACTTC. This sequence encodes CASSGRTSETQYF.

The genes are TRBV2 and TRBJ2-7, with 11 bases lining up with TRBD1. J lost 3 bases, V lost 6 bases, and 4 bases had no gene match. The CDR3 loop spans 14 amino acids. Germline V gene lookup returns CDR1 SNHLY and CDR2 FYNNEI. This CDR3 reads CASRGTGGDYEQYF. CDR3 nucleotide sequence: TGTGCCAGCAGGGGGACAGGGGGAGACTACGAGCAGTACTTC. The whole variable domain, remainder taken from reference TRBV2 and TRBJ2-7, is EPEVTQTPSHQVTQMGQEVILRCVPISNHLYFYWYRQILGQKVEFLVSFYNNEISEKSEIFDDQFSVERPDGSNFTLKIRSTKLEDSAMYFCASRGTGGDYEQYFGPGTRLTVT.

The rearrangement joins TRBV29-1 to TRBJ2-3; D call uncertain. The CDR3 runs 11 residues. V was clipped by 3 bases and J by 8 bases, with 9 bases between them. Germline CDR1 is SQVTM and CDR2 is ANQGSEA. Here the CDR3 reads CSVDSLGTQYF. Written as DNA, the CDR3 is TGCAGCGTTGACAGCCTCGGTACGCAGTATTTT.